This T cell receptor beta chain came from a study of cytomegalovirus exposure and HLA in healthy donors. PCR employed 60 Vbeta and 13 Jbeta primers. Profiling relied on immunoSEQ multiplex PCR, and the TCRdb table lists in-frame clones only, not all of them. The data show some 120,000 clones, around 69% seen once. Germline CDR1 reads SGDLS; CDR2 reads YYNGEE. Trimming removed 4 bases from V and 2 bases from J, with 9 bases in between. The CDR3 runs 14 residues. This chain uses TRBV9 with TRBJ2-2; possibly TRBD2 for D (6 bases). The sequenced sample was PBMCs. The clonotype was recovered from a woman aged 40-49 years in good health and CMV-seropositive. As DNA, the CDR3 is TGTGCCAGCAGCTCCGGGACTAACACCGGGGAGCTGTTTTTT. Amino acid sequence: CASSSGTNTGELFF.